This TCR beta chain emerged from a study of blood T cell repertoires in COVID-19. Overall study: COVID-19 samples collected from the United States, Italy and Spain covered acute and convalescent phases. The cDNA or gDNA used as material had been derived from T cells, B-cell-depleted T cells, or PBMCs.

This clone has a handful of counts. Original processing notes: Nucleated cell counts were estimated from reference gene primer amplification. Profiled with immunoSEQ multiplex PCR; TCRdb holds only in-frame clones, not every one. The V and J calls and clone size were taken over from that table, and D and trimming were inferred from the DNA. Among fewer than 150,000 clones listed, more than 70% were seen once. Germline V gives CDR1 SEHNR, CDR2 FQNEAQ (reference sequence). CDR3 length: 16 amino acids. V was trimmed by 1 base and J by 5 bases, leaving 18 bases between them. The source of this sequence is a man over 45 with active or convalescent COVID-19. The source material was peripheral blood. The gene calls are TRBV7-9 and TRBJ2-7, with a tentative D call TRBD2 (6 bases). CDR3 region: CASSLVMAGRAHEQYF. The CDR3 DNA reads TGTGCCAGCAGCTTAGTAATGGCGGGACGAGCCCACGAGCAGTACTTC. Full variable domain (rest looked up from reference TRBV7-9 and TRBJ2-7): DTGVSQNPRHKITKRGQNVTFRCDPISEHNRLYWYRQTLGQGPEFLTYFQNEAQLEKSRLLSDRFSAERPKGSFSTLEIQRTEQGDSAMYLCASSLVMAGRAHEQYFGPGTRLTVT.